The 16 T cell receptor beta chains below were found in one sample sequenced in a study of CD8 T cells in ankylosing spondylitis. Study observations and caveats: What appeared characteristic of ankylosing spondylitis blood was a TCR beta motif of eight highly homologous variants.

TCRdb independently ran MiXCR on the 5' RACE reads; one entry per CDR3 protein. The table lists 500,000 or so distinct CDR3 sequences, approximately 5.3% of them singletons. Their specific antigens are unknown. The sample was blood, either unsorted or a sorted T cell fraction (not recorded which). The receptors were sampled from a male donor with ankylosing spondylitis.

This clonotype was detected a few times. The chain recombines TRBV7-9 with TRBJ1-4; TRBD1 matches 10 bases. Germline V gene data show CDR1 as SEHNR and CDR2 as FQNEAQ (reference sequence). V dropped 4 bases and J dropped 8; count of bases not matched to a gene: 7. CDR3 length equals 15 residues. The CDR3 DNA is TGTGCCAGCAGCTCGGGACAGGGGCTTAAGGAAAAACTGTTTTTT. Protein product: CASSSGQGLKEKLFF.

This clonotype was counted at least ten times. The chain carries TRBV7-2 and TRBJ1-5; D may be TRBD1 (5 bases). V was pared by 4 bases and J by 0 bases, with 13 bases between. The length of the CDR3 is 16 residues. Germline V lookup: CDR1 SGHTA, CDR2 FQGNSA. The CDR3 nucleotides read TGTGCCAGCAGCTCCCAGGGCCCTTATAGCAATCAGCCCCAGCATTTT. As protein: CASSSQGPYSNQPQHF.

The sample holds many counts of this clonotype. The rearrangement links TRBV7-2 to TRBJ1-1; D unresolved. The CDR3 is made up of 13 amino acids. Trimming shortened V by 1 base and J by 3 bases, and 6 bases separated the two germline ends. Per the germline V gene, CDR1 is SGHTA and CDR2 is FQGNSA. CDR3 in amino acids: CASSLVSDTEAFF. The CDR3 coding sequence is TGTGCCAGCAGCTTAGTCAGCGACACTGAAGCTTTCTTT.

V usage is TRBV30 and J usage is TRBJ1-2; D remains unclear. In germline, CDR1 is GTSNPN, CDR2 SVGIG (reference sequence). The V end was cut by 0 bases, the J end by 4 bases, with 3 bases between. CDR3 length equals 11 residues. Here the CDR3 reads CAWSVGYGYTF. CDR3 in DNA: TGTGCCTGGAGTGTTGGCTATGGCTACACCTTC.

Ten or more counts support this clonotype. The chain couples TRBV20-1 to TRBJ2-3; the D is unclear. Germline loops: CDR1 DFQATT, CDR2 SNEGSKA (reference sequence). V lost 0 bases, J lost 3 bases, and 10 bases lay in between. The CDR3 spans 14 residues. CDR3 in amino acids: CSARDPLPTDTQYF. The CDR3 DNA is TGCAGTGCTAGAGATCCCCTCCCGACAGATACGCAGTATTTT.

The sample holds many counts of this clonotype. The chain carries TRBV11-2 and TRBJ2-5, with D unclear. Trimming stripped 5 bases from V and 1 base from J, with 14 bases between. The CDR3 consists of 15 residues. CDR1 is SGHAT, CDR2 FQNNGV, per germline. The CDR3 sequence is CASSPRVWSQETQYF. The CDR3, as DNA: TGTGCCAGCAGCCCAAGGGTTTGGAGCCAAGAGACCCAGTACTTC. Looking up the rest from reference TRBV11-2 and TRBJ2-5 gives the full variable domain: EAGVAQSPRYKIIEKRQSVAFWCNPISGHATLYWYQQILGQGPKLLIQFQNNGVVDDSQLPKDRFSAERLKGVDSTLKIQPAKLEDSAVYLCASSPRVWSQETQYFGPGTRLLVL.

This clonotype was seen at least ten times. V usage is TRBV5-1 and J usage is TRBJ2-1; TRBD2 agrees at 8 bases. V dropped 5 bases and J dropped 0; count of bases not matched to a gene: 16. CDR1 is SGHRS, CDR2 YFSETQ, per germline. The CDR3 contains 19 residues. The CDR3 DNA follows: TGCGCCAGCAGACGGGACAACCGCGGGAGCGGGAGCTCCTACAATGAGCAGTTCTTC. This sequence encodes CASRRDNRGSGSSYNEQFF.

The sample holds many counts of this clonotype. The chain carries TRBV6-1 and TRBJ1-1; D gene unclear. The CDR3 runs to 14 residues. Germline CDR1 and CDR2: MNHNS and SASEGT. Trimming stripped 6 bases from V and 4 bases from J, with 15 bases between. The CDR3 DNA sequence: TGTGCCAGCAGGCCTATTGTATTGGGCACTGAAGCTTTCTTT. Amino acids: CASRPIVLGTEAFF.

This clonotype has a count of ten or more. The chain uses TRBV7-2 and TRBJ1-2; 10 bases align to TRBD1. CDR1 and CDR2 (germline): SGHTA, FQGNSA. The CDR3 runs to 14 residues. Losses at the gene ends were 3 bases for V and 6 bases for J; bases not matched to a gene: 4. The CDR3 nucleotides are TGTGCCAGCAGCTTCTTGGACAGGGGGAATGGCTACACCTTC. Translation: CASSFLDRGNGYTF.

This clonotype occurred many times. Here the CDR3 reads CSARLGQGFNYGYTF. The CDR3 DNA sequence: TGCAGTGCTAGATTGGGACAGGGTTTTAACTATGGCTACACCTTC. The gene calls are TRBV20-1 and TRBJ1-2; 9 positions match TRBD1. V was clipped by 2 bases and J by 1 base; unmatched bases: 5. The CDR3 sequence is 15 residues long. Germline V gene sequence: CDR1 DFQATT, CDR2 SNEGSKA (reference sequence).

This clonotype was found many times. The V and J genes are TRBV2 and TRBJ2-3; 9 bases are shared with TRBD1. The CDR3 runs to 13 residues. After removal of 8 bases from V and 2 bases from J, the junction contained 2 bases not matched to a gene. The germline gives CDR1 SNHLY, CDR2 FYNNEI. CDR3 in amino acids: CASDRGFTDTQYF. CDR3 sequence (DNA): TGTGCCAGCGACAGGGGGTTCACAGATACGCAGTATTTT.

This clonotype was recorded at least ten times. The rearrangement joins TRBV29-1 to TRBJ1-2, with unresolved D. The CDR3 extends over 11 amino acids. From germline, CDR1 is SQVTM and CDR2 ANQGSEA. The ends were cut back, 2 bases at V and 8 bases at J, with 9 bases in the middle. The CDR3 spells CSVEPHRGYTF. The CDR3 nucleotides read TGCAGCGTTGAACCTCATCGGGGCTACACCTTC.

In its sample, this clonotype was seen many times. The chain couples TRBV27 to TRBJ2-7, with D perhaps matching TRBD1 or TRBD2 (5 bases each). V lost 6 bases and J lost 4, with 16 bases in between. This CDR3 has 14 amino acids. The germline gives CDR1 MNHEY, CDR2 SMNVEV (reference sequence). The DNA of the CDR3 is TGTGCCAGCAGCTTTTCCCCCGAGGGGTACGAGCAGTACTTC. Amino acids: CASSFSPEGYEQYF.

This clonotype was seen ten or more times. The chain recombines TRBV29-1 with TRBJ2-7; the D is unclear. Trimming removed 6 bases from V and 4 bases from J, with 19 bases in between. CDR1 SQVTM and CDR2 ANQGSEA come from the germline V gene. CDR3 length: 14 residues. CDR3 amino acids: CSVAARLSGYEQYF. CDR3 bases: TGCAGCGTCGCCGCAAGGCTATCTGGGTACGAGCAGTACTTC.

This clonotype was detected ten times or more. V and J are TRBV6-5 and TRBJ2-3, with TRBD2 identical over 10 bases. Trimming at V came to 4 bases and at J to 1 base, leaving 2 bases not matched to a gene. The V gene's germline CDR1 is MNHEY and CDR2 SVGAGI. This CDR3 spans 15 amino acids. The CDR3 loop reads CASSSLAGGTDTQYF. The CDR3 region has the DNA TGTGCCAGCAGTTCGCTAGCGGGGGGCACAGATACGCAGTATTTT.

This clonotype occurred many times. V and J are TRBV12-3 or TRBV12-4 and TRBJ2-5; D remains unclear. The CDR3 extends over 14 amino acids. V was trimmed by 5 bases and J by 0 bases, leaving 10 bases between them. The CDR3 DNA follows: TGTGCCAGCAGTCACACGGTCAACCAAGAGACCCAGTACTTC. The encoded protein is CASSHTVNQETQYF.